These 20 T cell receptor beta chains originate from one sample sequenced in a study of OX40 agonist ivuxolimab in advanced cancers. Clones were read by immunoSEQ multiplex PCR, and TCRdb kept only the in-frame ones, dropping some. The sample holds tens of thousands of clones, around 86% seen once. The sequencing here drew on CD4+ or CD8+ T cells sorted from blood, taken in a trial of the OX40 agonist ivuxolimab. These receptors all come from an adult with an advanced solid tumor such as melanoma, head and neck, liver or kidney cancer.

The chain combines TRBV5-1 with TRBJ2-3; the D gene is possibly TRBD1 (5 bases). CDR1 is SGHRS, CDR2 YFSETQ, per germline. The V end lost 5 bases, the J end lost 1 base, and 11 bases lay between the germline ends. This CDR3 is 14 amino acids long. In DNA form, the CDR3 reads TGCGCCAGCAGTGGGGCCGTCGGCACAGATACGCAGTATTTT. Protein sequence: CASSGAVGTDTQYF.

The gene calls are TRBV9 and TRBJ1-2, with 7 bases aligning to TRBD1. This CDR3 region has 15 residues. Germline-derived CDR1 and CDR2 are SGDLS and YYNGEE. The V gene end was trimmed by 0 bases and the J gene end by 2 bases; junction bases not matched to a gene: 4. DNA for the CDR3: TGTGCCAGCAGCGTAGCGGGACAGACAAACTATGGCTACACCTTC. It is translated as CASSVAGQTNYGYTF.

The CDR3 region has the DNA TGTGCCAGAAGCTTGGCCGGGAGGCGAGGCGGCGAGCAGTACTTC. Translation gives CARSLAGRRGGEQYF. The gene calls are TRBV5-3 and TRBJ2-7, with 7 bases lining up with TRBD2. TRBV5-3 is sorted into the ORF group, with uncertain function. The CDR3 runs 15 residues. V trimming: 0 bases; J trimming: 6 bases; junction bases outside the gene matches: 9.

The chain has TRBV7-2 and TRBJ1-1; D remains ambiguous. Looked up from germline, CDR1 is SGHTA and CDR2 is FQGNSA. Trimming pared 5 bases from V and 1 base from J, leaving 5 bases between. The CDR3 extends over 12 amino acids. CDR3 DNA: TGTGCCAGCAGCCCCCCGAACACTGAAGCTTTCTTT. This gives the protein CASSPPNTEAFF.

The chain joins TRBV7-2 to TRBJ2-7; unclear D gene. This CDR3 contains 14 residues. V lost 1 base, J lost 2 bases, and 9 bases lay in between. Germline CDR1 and CDR2: SGHTA and FQGNSA. The CDR3 bases are TGTGCCAGCAGCTTAGGTTCGAACACCTACGAGCAGTACTTC. It encodes CASSLGSNTYEQYF.

J is TRBJ2-1 and V is TRBV20-1; D uncertain. CDR1 and CDR2 from the germline V gene are DFQATT and SNEGSKA (reference sequence). The CDR3 runs 11 residues. The germline V and J ends were trimmed by 5 bases and 11 bases, with 13 bases remaining between them. The CDR3 nucleotides read TGCAGTGCTCCAGGACCTCGGAAGCAGTTCTTC. Translating it yields CSAPGPRKQFF.

The rearrangement uses TRBV27 and TRBJ2-7; tentatively, D is TRBD2 (5 bases). This CDR3 has 13 amino acids. Germline CDR1 and CDR2: MNHEY and SMNVEV (reference sequence). V lost 8 bases to trimming and J lost 0 bases, with 11 bases between them. The CDR3 loop reads CASGIRGSYEQYF. CDR3 nucleotide sequence: TGTGCCAGCGGTATCCGGGGCTCCTACGAGCAGTACTTC.

The rearrangement joins TRBV7-6 to TRBJ2-3; TRBD2 agrees at 12 bases. CDR3 size: 16 residues. Germline CDR1 reads SGHVS; CDR2 reads FNYEAQ. V gave up 1 base and J gave up 7 bases; unmatched junction bases: 6. The CDR3 DNA sequence: TGTGCCAGCAGCTTAGGTGGCACTAGCGGGGGGAATACGCAGTATTTT. Its protein product is CASSLGGTSGGNTQYF.

The chain carries TRBV5-1 and TRBJ1-3; D remains ambiguous. Germline assignment: CDR1 SGHRS and CDR2 YFSETQ. The CDR3 has 15 amino acids. Trimming shortened V by 4 bases and J by 4 bases, and 15 bases separated the two germline ends. CDR3 in DNA: TGCGCCAGCAGCCAAACACCCATCGGCGGAAACACCATATATTTT. It specifies CASSQTPIGGNTIYF.

This sequence joins TRBV19 and TRBJ2-3, with 7 bases that match TRBD1. From germline, CDR1 is LNHDA and CDR2 SQIVND (reference sequence). Losses at the gene ends were 0 bases for V and 6 bases for J; bases not matched to a gene: 9. This CDR3 has 16 amino acids. The CDR3 DNA is TGTGCCAGTAGTATAGATCGGACAGGCCGTATGGATACGCAGTATTTT. Protein sequence: CASSIDRTGRMDTQYF.

This rearrangement joins TRBV11-1 to TRBJ1-1, with D maybe TRBD1 (6 bases). With 2 bases removed from V and 3 bases from J, the gap between germline ends came to 13 bases. The CDR3 is 15 residues long. From germline, CDR1 is SGHAT and CDR2 FQDESV (reference sequence). CDR3 in DNA: TGTGCCAGCAGCTTACAAGGACAGATGTACACTGAAGCTTTCTTT. It translates to CASSLQGQMYTEAFF.

This clone has more than one count but fewer than ten. The V and J genes are TRBV6-5 and TRBJ1-5; the D is unclear. With 0 bases removed from V and 6 bases from J, the gap between germline ends came to 9 bases. This CDR3 is 14 amino acids long. CDR1 and CDR2 from the germline V gene are MNHEY and SVGAGI. This CDR3 is CASSYSRDLQPQHF. The DNA of the CDR3 is TGTGCCAGCAGTTACTCCCGGGATCTTCAGCCCCAGCATTTT.

V and J are TRBV4-2 and TRBJ1-2; D gene ambiguous. Germline CDR1 LGHNA, CDR2 YNFKEQ. The CDR3 runs to 16 residues. V was shortened by 0 bases and J by 5 bases, with 16 bases between the two germline ends. The CDR3 sequence is CASSQDSGQRYYGYTF. As DNA, the CDR3 is TGTGCCAGCAGCCAAGATTCGGGCCAACGATATTATGGCTACACCTTC.

The CDR3 DNA sequence: TGTGCCAGCTCACCACCGGGAGAAGAGACCCAGTACTTC. Its protein product is CASSPPGEETQYF. The rearrangement joins TRBV18 to TRBJ2-5; D may be TRBD2 (5 bases). The length of the CDR3 is 13 residues. Germline V CDR1 and CDR2: KGHSH, LQKENI. V was shortened by 0 bases and J by 3 bases, with 5 bases between the two germline ends.

The chain recombines TRBV4-2 with TRBJ1-5, with unresolved D. Germline CDR1 is LGHNA and CDR2 is YNFKEQ. The CDR3 runs to 13 residues. The V and J ends lost 1 base and 2 bases respectively, with 3 bases between them. The CDR3 region is CASSQARNQPQHF. As DNA, the CDR3 is TGTGCCAGCAGCCAAGCCCGCAATCAGCCCCAGCATTTT.

The rearrangement uses TRBV5-4 and TRBJ2-3; TRBD2 matches 11 bases. There are 14 residues in the CDR3. Germline CDR1 SGHNT, CDR2 YYREEE (reference sequence). Unmatched junction bases numbered 3, after V lost 3 bases and J lost 6 bases. The CDR3: CASSSTSGEDTQYF. CDR3 sequence (DNA): TGTGCCAGCAGCTCGACTAGCGGGGAGGATACGCAGTATTTT.

The J gene is TRBJ2-5, the V gene TRBV7-2; D gene uncertain. The CDR3 runs 13 residues. Germline V gene data show CDR1 as SGHTA and CDR2 as FQGNSA. V lost 0 bases and J lost 1, with 3 bases in between. CDR3 sequence (DNA): TGTGCCAGCAGCTTAGCAATCCAAGAGACCCAGTACTTC. It codes for CASSLAIQETQYF.

This chain uses TRBV11-3 with TRBJ2-5; 7 bases align to TRBD2. TRBJ2-7 explains the end of the DNA better; the J call may be wrong. The CDR3 is made up of 15 amino acids. Germline CDR1 is SGHNT and CDR2 is YENEEA. This CDR3 is CASSLGGSASYEQYF. Written as DNA, the CDR3 is TGTGCCAGCAGCTTGGGGGGGTCCGCCTCCTACGAGCAGTACTTC.

A single count supports this clone. The chain has TRBV28 and TRBJ2-7; D is uncertain. V was trimmed by 4 bases and J by 5 bases, leaving 3 bases between them. The CDR3 loop spans 10 amino acids. Per germline, CDR1 MDHEN and CDR2 SYDVKM. CDR3 residues: CASSYDEQYF. The CDR3 nucleotides read TGTGCCAGCAGTTACGACGAGCAGTACTTC.

The rearrangement uses TRBV4-3 and TRBJ1-2; D not resolved. Germline V gene data show CDR1 as LGHNA and CDR2 as YSLEER. The CDR3 has 15 residues. Deletions cut 0 bases from V and 8 bases from J, with 16 bases between. Written as DNA, the CDR3 is TGCGCCAGCAGCCAAGAAGCGAATTTCCCTGGCGGCTACACCTTC. This codes for CASSQEANFPGGYTF.